This T cell receptor (beta chain) was found in a study of cytomegalovirus exposure and HLA in healthy donors. The primer mix had 60 Vbeta and 13 Jbeta primers. Assay used: immunoSEQ multiplex PCR; TCRdb lists only in-frame clones, some missing. This sample yields 140,000 to 150,000 clones, of which approximately 84% are seen a single time; under 10% belongs to the top ten. V was trimmed by 2 bases and J by 5 bases, leaving 10 bases between them. The germline V gene encodes CDR1 MGHDK and CDR2 SYGVNS. The CDR3 runs to 14 residues. The clonotype comes from a woman aged 60-75 years in good health and CMV-seropositive. What was sequenced was PBMCs. V is TRBV25-1 and J is TRBJ1-5; D is undetermined. DNA of the CDR3: TGTGCCAGCAGTGAAACCGGGGTCGATCAGCCCCAGCATTTT. Translation: CASSETGVDQPQHF.